This T cell receptor beta chain was captured by sequencing in a study of PD-1 blockade in classical Hodgkin lymphoma. Turning to the study itself: On a schedule of every 2 weeks, patients received nivolumab 3 mg/kg intravenously.

The CDR3 loop spans 15 amino acids. V was pared by 5 bases and J by 0 bases, with 13 bases between. Germline lookup yields CDR1 PRHDT and CDR2 FYEKMQ (reference sequence). Worth noting for this clone: Its target is not known.

Described time point: cycle 4 day 1 (C4D1), after five to seven weeks of nivolumab. Following autologous stem cell transplantation, relapse occurred in every patient, and exposure to brentuximab vedotin varied. Each best response was a complete response, a partial response or progressive disease. Clones were sequenced by immunoSEQ multiplex PCR, and TCRdb holds only the in-frame ones, with some missing. Counted here are about 27,000 clones, 72% occurring once; the ten biggest clones make up approximately 3.6%. Whole-study results and caveats: For complete responders, baseline diversity was comparable to that of newly diagnosed patients.

The sequence was collected from a human donor with classical Hodgkin lymphoma. The chain carries TRBV13 and TRBJ1-2; D is ambiguous. The sample in question was peripheral blood mononuclear cells (PBMCs), obtained before the fourth cycle of nivolumab. As DNA, the CDR3 is TGTGCCAGCAGCGCCGGACTTCAAGCTAACTATGGCTACACCTTC. Translation gives CASSAGLQANYGYTF.